This TCR beta chain came from a study of T cells after yellow fever vaccination (dated by TCRdb to about 2019). Turning to the overall study: Libraries from fractions with low cell numbers were prepared with the SMART-Seq v4 Ultra Low Input RNA kit. To follow T-cell clones before and after both primary and booster YFV17D yellow fever vaccination, bulk TCR alpha and beta repertoires underwent longitudinal sequencing. Two healthy male donors, one aged 18 to 30 and one aged 30 to 40 years, made up the cohort. Blood samples were taken at several timepoints before and after primary and secondary immunization, and bulk PBMC replicates and cell subsets were isolated. General findings and caveats noted by the study authors: A small share of clonotypes occurred in both CD4 and CD8 compartments, likely arising from convergent recombination. Compared with the primary T-cell response, the secondary T-cell response was faster but weaker, reaching its peak on day 5 rather than on day 15. After the booster, most of the clones that had expanded following primary vaccination were detected again (96% of CD4 and around 88% of CD8), which suggests that memory was broadly maintained. Computational filtering was required because FACS-sorted repertoires could contain abundant contaminating clonotypes from the bulk population. The study included only two donors, which limits how far the findings can be generalized.

This clonotype was detected ten times or more. Its antigen remains undetermined. Base-call qualities are not available, and no considerably larger clone is one nucleotide away. This sample was sequenced with an Illumina NovaSeq 6000. TCR cDNA was synthesized by 5'RACE template switching, which introduced a universal primer site and unique molecular identifiers. Priming for cDNA synthesis came from both the TCR alpha and TCR beta constant segments. Library amplification involved two PCR steps, and the second step added sample barcodes and sequencing adapters. Sequencing of the libraries was done on either Illumina HiSeq 2500 (2x100 bp) or NovaSeq (2x150 bp). The paper's processing steps were these. MIGEC was used to demultiplex reads and collapse the reads into UMI consensus sequences, and MiXCR was used for V(D)J alignment. Vaccine-responding clonotypes were defined with edgeR using replicate PBMC samples, requiring FDR below 0.01 and a log2 fold change above 5 up to day 15. Each bulk clonotype was labeled CD4 or CD8 based on which sequenced repertoire, CD4 or CD8, contained the clonotype at higher abundance. In-frame beta chains were kept once TCRdb had trimmed the public reads at Q25 with fastp and called clones with MiXCR. When rows share a CDR3 protein, they turn into one entry using the most common DNA and genes. TCRdb's processing, not the authors', yielded these V and J calls. This sample comprises 250,000 to 350,000 distinct CDR3 sequences, approximately 4% of them detected only once. The leading ten clones occupy approximately 19% of the sample.

The meaning of the sample's treatment or condition label: live attenuated yellow fever vaccine strain. Two biological replicates of bulk PBMCs were collected at each blood-draw timepoint. PBMCs were isolated from peripheral blood using a standard Ficoll-Paque protocol. TriZol was used to extract RNA from bulk PBMCs, from CD4 and CD8 fractions, and from dextramer-positive and dextramer-negative fractions. The CDR3 has 15 amino acids, counting the end cysteine and phenylalanine. CDR3 DNA only is kept here, 45 bases in frame from base 1. From a lookup of the germline V gene (reference sequence), CDR1 and CDR2 are DFQATT and SNEGSKA.

The source of this sequence is a man aged 18 to 29 who received the YFV17D yellow fever vaccine. The chain was built from TRBV20-1 and TRBJ2-1, with 16 middle bases fitting TRBD2. The sequences come from PBMCs, collected 15 days after the yellow fever booster vaccination. The CDR3 region reads CSSRPGLAGGDRQFF. In nucleotide form, the sequence is TGCAGCTCCCGACCGGGACTAGCGGGGGGGGATAGACAGTTCTTC.